The T cell receptor (beta chain) described here comes from a study of blood T cell repertoires in COVID-19 (dated by TCRdb to the early 2020s). Regarding the study in general: Collaborator samples came from the United States, Italy and Spain and covered acute and convalescent phases of COVID-19. The material from the prospective study consisted of cDNA or gDNA derived from T cells, B-cell-depleted T cells, or PBMCs. Deeply sampled blood TCRbeta repertoires from subjects exposed to, actively infected with, or recovered from COVID-19 were included in the dataset. The repertoires were released in a freely available public database intended as a resource for research on the immune response to SARS-CoV-2. Samples came from the ongoing ImmuneRACE study (first 160 participants) plus 1,254 subjects from 6 global collaborators. A de-identified subject ID, COVID-19 status, age in years and sex were almost always included in the sample metadata. Where available, HLA class I and class II types were taken from metadata supplied by the sample provider and were not determined by assay-based typing.

A remark on this clone: The antigen this receptor binds is unknown. No qualities accompany the bases; no much larger clone lies one base away.

The immunoSEQ Assay, a bias-controlled multiplex PCR, was used to amplify TCRbeta CDR3 regions from genomic DNA. The study's processing was this. Nucleated cell counts per sample were estimated from amplification of reference gene primers within the assay. To quantify the absolute abundance of each unique TCRbeta CDR3 rearrangement, sequence reads were collapsed and filtered. For each sample, productive Simpson clonality was calculated by taking the square root of Simpson's diversity index across productive rearrangements. Not all clones reach the TCRdb copy of this immuneACCESS table, which keeps in-frame sequences only. Checked studies attribute under half of the gap to unresolved V genes and leave the rest unexplained. V, J and clone size are those of that table, while D and trimming were read from the DNA. The sample profile shows 100,000 to 150,000 clones; around 88% of them were found once. Roughly 4% of the sample belongs to the ten largest clones.

In Seattle, one collaborating source enrolled patients while the infection was active and tracked those patients longitudinally over the course of disease. Collaborating institutions collected whole blood in K2EDTA tubes following their own protocols. For TCRbeta analysis, collaborators shipped samples in one of three forms: frozen whole blood, isolated PBMCs, or DNA extracted from either of those sample types. Trimming removed 6 bases from V and 11 bases from J, leaving 17 bases between the germline ends. Its CDR3 holds 13 amino acids, cysteine through phenylalanine. Only CDR3 DNA remains: 39 bases, in frame from the first base. Taken from the germline V gene, the CDR1 and CDR2 loops are SNHLY and FYNNEI. Points the paper makes about the study in general: The quantity of clinical and demographic metadata differed by source and by participant and was supplied without curation.

The V and J segments used are TRBV2 and TRBJ2-4, and the D gene may be TRBD1, 5 bases matching. The source of this sequence is a man in his fifties or sixties with COVID-19, enrolled during active disease. Sequenced sample: peripheral blood. In nucleotides, the sequence is TGTGCCAGCAGCCCAGGGCCAACCCGGCTTCAGTACTTC. This encodes CASSPGPTRLQYF.